The T cell receptor (beta chain) under discussion was sequenced for a study of early T cells in non-severe SARS-CoV-2 infection. The study's findings and limits: Anti-spike CD8 responses were favored by VDJdb matching, which missed private and CD4 specificities.

TCRdb reprocessed the 5' RACE reads with MiXCR, giving one entry per CDR3 protein. The table shows some 60,000 distinct CDR3 sequences, with 8.9% occurring only once. This clonotype was found a few times. Its antigen is unidentified. The receptor's source is an adult who was a healthcare worker with PCR-confirmed SARS-CoV-2 infection or an uninfected control (not recorded which). Material: whole blood.

The CDR3 DNA sequence: TGTGCCAGCTTCTCGGGACCTACCCGGGAGCAGTACTTC. Encoded protein: CASFSGPTREQYF. The rearrangement uses TRBV6-2 or TRBV6-3 and TRBJ2-7; the D call may be TRBD1 or TRBD2 (5 bases each). This CDR3 region has 13 residues. The V and J ends lost 8 bases and 7 bases respectively, with 18 bases between them. The V gene's germline CDR1 is MNHEY and CDR2 SVGEGT.